The 32 T cell receptor beta chains below come from one sample, sequenced in a study of blood T cell repertoires in COVID-19. Clones were read by immunoSEQ multiplex PCR, and TCRdb kept only the in-frame ones, dropping some. The sample carries some 150,000 clones, approximately 89% recorded once. Sequencing was carried out using peripheral blood. The receptor set was obtained from a human donor in a cohort sampled during active COVID-19.

This chain connects TRBV5-1 to TRBJ1-4, with D possibly matching TRBD1 (6 bases). In germline, CDR1 is SGHRS, CDR2 YFSETQ. The CDR3 consists of 13 residues. The germline V and J ends were trimmed by 5 bases and 4 bases, with 9 bases remaining between them. Here the CDR3 DNA reads TGCGCCAGCAGAGTAGGGGGTAATGAAAAACTGTTTTTT. It translates to CASRVGGNEKLFF.

The chain links TRBV2 to TRBJ2-2, with a weak D call TRBD2 (5 bases). Germline values: CDR1 SNHLY, CDR2 FYNNEI. V was clipped by 2 bases and J by 8 bases, with 12 bases between them. This CDR3 has 14 residues. DNA of the CDR3: TGTGCCAGCAGTGAATTGTCGGGGTCAGGGGAGCTGTTTTTT. It codes for CASSELSGSGELFF.

The chain couples TRBV7-8 to TRBJ2-1, with 9 positions matching TRBD2. Trimming cost V 5 bases and J 7 bases; bases outside gene matches: 12. This CDR3 is 16 amino acids long. CDR1 and CDR2 from the germline V gene are SGHVS and FQNEAQ. The CDR3 nucleotides read TGTGCCAGCAGCCCAGGGTTCCGCGGGGGGGTTAATGAGCAGTTCTTC. Translated, it gives CASSPGFRGGVNEQFF.

The chain uses TRBV7-9 and TRBJ2-7, with a weak D call TRBD1 (5 bases). The CDR3 length is 13 residues. Trimming removed 6 bases from V and 0 bases from J, with 9 bases in between. In germline, CDR1 is SEHNR, CDR2 FQNEAQ (reference sequence). DNA of the CDR3: TGTGCCAGCAGGGCAGGGTACTCCTACGAGCAGTACTTC. Its translation: CASRAGYSYEQYF.

The sample holds one count of this clone. CDR3 nucleotide sequence: TGTGCCATCAGTGGAGGTTTGGGAGATACGCAGTATTTT. It translates to CAISGGLGDTQYF. The rearrangement links TRBV10-3 to TRBJ2-3, with unresolved D. CDR1 and CDR2 from the germline V gene are ENHRY and SYGVKD. The V end was cut by 4 bases, the J end by 5 bases, with 10 bases between. The CDR3 consists of 13 residues.

The gene calls are TRBV2 and TRBJ1-3, with D uncertain. Germline V gives CDR1 SNHLY, CDR2 FYNNEI. The V and J ends lost 2 bases and 0 bases respectively, with 8 bases between them. This CDR3 has 15 amino acids. The CDR3 protein is CASSEQVFSGNTIYF. The CDR3 DNA reads TGTGCCAGCAGTGAACAGGTCTTCTCTGGAAACACCATATATTTT.

The chain is built from TRBV2 and TRBJ2-2, with 10 bases that match TRBD2. The J segment lost 0 bases and the V segment lost 1 base, leaving 2 bases of the junction unmatched. In germline, CDR1 is SNHLY, CDR2 FYNNEI. The CDR3 sequence is 17 residues long. CDR3 DNA: TGTGCCAGCAGTGAAGAAGCGGGGGGGACGAACACCGGGGAGCTGTTTTTT. It specifies CASSEEAGGTNTGELFF.

V usage is TRBV21-1 and J usage is TRBJ2-7; the table calls TRBD1, which could not be checked here. TRBV21-1 is a known pseudogene. The CDR3 runs to 14 residues. CDR3 DNA: TGTGCCAGCATGGCGGGACAGGGGCCCTACGAGCAGTACTTC. Protein: CASMAGQGPYEQYF.

The CDR3 reads CASSSRGGVLLDTQYF. The CDR3 region has the DNA TGTGCCAGCAGCTCCCGGGGAGGGGTCTTGTTAGATACGCAGTATTTT. This sequence joins TRBV7-2 and TRBJ2-3, with 7 nucleotides matching TRBD2. This CDR3 is 16 amino acids long. V was clipped by 4 bases and J by 5 bases; unmatched bases: 12. Germline CDR1 is SGHTA and CDR2 is FQGNSA.

Notes on this clone: Its ends do not fully match the called genes, so a read error is possible. This specimen includes other DNA sequences encoding the same CDR3. The chain uses TRBV18 and TRBJ1-2; 9 bases are shared with TRBD1. CDR1 is KGHSH, CDR2 LQKENI, per germline. This CDR3 region has 12 residues. Here the CDR3 reads CASSPGQGGYTF. CDR3 bases: TGTGCCAGTTCACCGGGACAGGGAGGATACACCTTC.

The CDR3 DNA sequence: TGTGCCAGCAGCTTATATAGGAGCGGGGGGGCACGAGATACGCAGTATTTT. Encoded protein: CASSLYRSGGARDTQYF. The V call is TRBV7-4, the J call TRBJ2-3; the match to TRBD2 covers 10 bases. Looked up from germline, CDR1 is SGHVT and CDR2 is SQSDAQ. CDR3 length: 17 residues. With 2 bases clipped from V and 5 bases from J, the junction kept 10 bases outside the gene matches.

The chain joins TRBV5-1 to TRBJ2-7; D remains ambiguous. Germline values: CDR1 SGHRS, CDR2 YFSETQ. Trimming cost V 5 bases and J 1 base, with 10 bases left between them. CDR3 length equals 13 residues. Here the CDR3 reads CASRPDMSYEQYF. The CDR3 DNA sequence: TGCGCCAGCAGACCCGACATGTCCTACGAGCAGTACTTC.

Notes on this clone: The same CDR3 also results from other DNA sequences found in this sample. J is TRBJ1-2 and V is TRBV5-8; D ambiguous. The germline V gene encodes CDR1 SGHTS and CDR2 YDEGEE. V was cut by 0 bases and J by 6 bases, with 6 bases left in between. The CDR3 covers 12 residues. CDR3 in DNA: TGTGCCAGCAGCTTGGCCGGGAATGGCTACACCTTC. It translates to CASSLAGNGYTF.

This clone was seen a few times. The chain is built from TRBV6-6 and TRBJ1-5, with TRBD1 as a possible D gene (5 bases). V lost 7 bases to trimming and J lost 2 bases, with 15 bases between them. This CDR3 has 15 amino acids. Germline loops: CDR1 MNHNY, CDR2 SVGAGI (reference sequence). CDR3 region: CASTFPGDRNQPQHF. The CDR3 nucleotides are TGTGCCAGCACCTTTCCGGGGGACCGCAATCAGCCCCAGCATTTT.

The chain has TRBV7-2 and TRBJ2-1; TRBD2 matches at 14 bases. There are 15 residues in the CDR3. Trimming at V came to 4 bases and at J to 8 bases, leaving 4 bases not matched to a gene. CDR1 and CDR2 (germline): SGHTA, FQGNSA. The CDR3 DNA is TGTGCCAGCAGCTCCCTGGGACTAGCGGGGGATGAGCAGTTCTTC. Translating it yields CASSSLGLAGDEQFF. The whole variable domain, remainder taken from reference TRBV7-2 and TRBJ2-1, is GAGVSQSPSNKVTEKGKDVELRCDPISGHTALYWYRQSLGQGLEFLIYFQGNSAPDKSGLPSDRFSAERTGGSVSTLTIQRTQQEDSAVYLCASSSLGLAGDEQFFGPGTRLTVL.

The gene calls are TRBV9 and TRBJ1-2, with TRBD1 matching 12 bases. J was trimmed by 6 bases and V by 2 bases; bases with no gene match: 2. The CDR3 has 14 residues. Germline V gene lookup returns CDR1 SGDLS and CDR2 YYNGEE. The CDR3 loop reads CASSVGTGGDGYTF. Here the CDR3 DNA reads TGTGCCAGCAGCGTTGGGACAGGGGGCGATGGCTACACCTTC.

CDR3 sequence (DNA): TGCGCCAGCAGCTTGGGACCTTCAGGGAGCAATCAGCCCCAGCATTTT. Protein sequence: CASSLGPSGSNQPQHF. The V and J genes are TRBV5-1 and TRBJ1-5, with a weak D call TRBD1 (5 bases). The V and J ends lost 0 bases and 1 base respectively, with 11 bases between them. The length of the CDR3 is 16 residues. Per germline, CDR1 SGHRS and CDR2 YFSETQ.

This chain links TRBV11-2 with TRBJ1-4; no clear D gene. From germline, CDR1 is SGHAT and CDR2 FQNNGV. The CDR3 consists of 13 residues. V was clipped by 2 bases and J by 7 bases, with 8 bases between them. The CDR3 sequence: CASSLIPSEKLFF. CDR3 DNA sequence: TGTGCCAGCAGCTTAATCCCCTCTGAAAAACTGTTTTTT.

The chain is built from TRBV2 and TRBJ2-3; 11 bases align to TRBD2. The CDR3 spans 18 residues. The V gene end was trimmed by 6 bases and the J gene end by 2 bases; junction bases not matched to a gene: 13. The germline gives CDR1 SNHLY, CDR2 FYNNEI. The CDR3 protein is CASSPTSGGRRPTDTQYF. CDR3 in DNA: TGTGCCAGCAGCCCAACTAGCGGGGGCCGCCGGCCCACAGATACGCAGTATTTT.

The DNA of the CDR3 is TGTGCCAGCAGCTTAGGGGCGGGGAGCTCCTACGAGCAGTACTTC. Its translation is CASSLGAGSSYEQYF. This chain links TRBV7-6 with TRBJ2-7; D is possibly TRBD2 (6 bases). Trimming removed 1 base at V and 0 bases at J, with 10 bases between. The germline V gene has CDR1 SGHVS and CDR2 FNYEAQ. The CDR3 is 15 amino acids.

The CDR3 here is CASSLVQGIWETQYF. CDR3 DNA sequence: TGTGCCAGCAGCTTAGTACAGGGGATATGGGAGACCCAGTACTTC. V is TRBV7-9 and J is TRBJ2-5; TRBD1 matches 7 bases. The V segment lost 1 base and the J segment 5 bases; nucleotides outside the gene matches: 7. The CDR3 is made up of 15 amino acids. Germline values: CDR1 SEHNR, CDR2 FQNEAQ (reference sequence).

The chain combines TRBV7-9 with TRBJ1-4; no reliable D call. Germline loops: CDR1 SEHNR, CDR2 FQNEAQ (reference sequence). This CDR3 contains 16 residues. V was pared by 1 base and J by 5 bases, with 14 bases between. Here the CDR3 DNA reads TGTGCCAGCAGCTTAGTTGGCGGAGCGGAGAATGAAAAACTGTTTTTT. Translating it yields CASSLVGGAENEKLFF.

V gene TRBV28 combines with J gene TRBJ1-6, with 7 bases matching TRBD1. This CDR3 comprises 14 residues. After removal of 5 bases from V and 5 bases from J, the junction contained 3 bases not matched to a gene. CDR1 is MDHEN and CDR2 is SYDVKM in the germline V gene. The CDR3 reads CASSIGQDNSPLHF. CDR3 in DNA: TGTGCCAGCAGTATCGGACAGGATAATTCACCCCTCCACTTT.

CDR3 DNA sequence: TGCAGCGTTGGTCGAGCGGGGGGCCCAGATACGCAGTATTTT. This translates into CSVGRAGGPDTQYF. The J gene is TRBJ2-3, the V gene TRBV29-1; 9 bases are a match to TRBD2. The CDR3 runs to 14 residues. V trimming: 4 bases; J trimming: 4 bases; junction bases outside the gene matches: 6. Germline CDR1 reads SQVTM; CDR2 reads ANQGSEA.

This chain joins TRBV5-1 and TRBJ1-2, with 9 bases that match TRBD1. The CDR3 extends over 13 amino acids. Unmatched junction bases numbered 8, after V lost 4 bases and J lost 10 bases. Germline CDR1 is SGHRS and CDR2 is YFSETQ. CDR3 protein: CASSSVRDRAYTF. The CDR3 bases are TGCGCCAGCAGCAGCGTCCGGGACAGGGCCTACACCTTC. The full variable domain, rest sourced from reference TRBV5-1 and TRBJ1-2, is KAGVTQTPRYLIKTRGQQVTLSCSPISGHRSVSWYQQTPGQGLQFLFEYFSETQRNKGNFPGRFSGRQFSNSRSEMNVSTLELGDSALYLCASSSVRDRAYTFGSGTRLTVV.

The chain couples TRBV29-1 to TRBJ2-7; TRBD1 is a possible D gene (5 bases). This CDR3 is built from 13 residues. The ends were cut back, 4 bases at V and 3 bases at J, with 13 bases in the middle. From germline, CDR1 is SQVTM and CDR2 ANQGSEA. The DNA of the CDR3 is TGCAGCGTTGCTCCAGGGAAAGGCTACGAGCAGTACTTC. Its protein product is CSVAPGKGYEQYF.

This clone appeared a single time. The gene calls are TRBV18 and TRBJ1-2; D unresolved. Per the germline V gene, CDR1 is KGHSH and CDR2 is LQKENI. Between the trimmed V and J ends, which lost 3 bases and 5 bases, there was a span of 16 bases. The CDR3 is made up of 15 amino acids. The CDR3 nucleotides are TGTGCCAGCTCACCCTCCGTGGGCCCGGGATATGGCTACACCTTC. It codes for CASSPSVGPGYGYTF.

The genes are TRBV4-3 and TRBJ2-3, with 10 bases identical to TRBD1. V was pared by 0 bases and J by 4 bases, with 10 bases of the junction left unmatched. The CDR3 extends over 18 amino acids. The germline gives CDR1 LGHNA, CDR2 YSLEER. Here the CDR3 reads CASSQEGVRQGASDTQYF. CDR3 coding DNA: TGCGCCAGCAGCCAAGAAGGCGTAAGACAGGGGGCCTCAGATACGCAGTATTTT.

The chain carries TRBV7-3 and TRBJ2-1; D gene uncertain. V was shortened by 5 bases and J by 11 bases, with 16 bases between the two germline ends. The CDR3 covers 13 residues. The germline V gene encodes CDR1 SGHTA and CDR2 FQGTGA. CDR3 in DNA: TGTGCCAGCAGCCCTAGGTCTTCCAACAAGCAGTTCTTC. This translates into CASSPRSSNKQFF.

The chain has TRBV3-1 (or the pseudogene TRBV3-2) and TRBJ2-7; D not resolved. CDR1 is LGHDT and CDR2 is YNNKEL in the germline V gene (reference sequence). This CDR3 contains 14 residues. V shed 0 bases and J shed 3 bases, with 9 bases lying between them. As DNA, the CDR3 is TGTGCCAGCAGCCAAGATCTATTTTTCTACGAGCAGTACTTC. It specifies CASSQDLFFYEQYF.

The chain carries TRBV7-8 and TRBJ2-2; 8 bases align to TRBD2. The V segment lost 5 bases and the J segment 0 bases; nucleotides outside the gene matches: 2. This CDR3 contains 15 residues. Germline V CDR1 and CDR2: SGHVS, FQNEAQ. This chain's CDR3 is CASSAGLANTGELFF. In DNA, the CDR3 is TGTGCCAGCAGCGCGGGACTAGCGAACACCGGGGAGCTGTTTTTT. The full variable domain, with the rest looked up from reference TRBV7-8 and TRBJ2-2, is GAGVSQSPRYKVAKRGQDVALRCDPISGHVSLFWYQQALGQGPEFLTYFQNEAQLDKSGLPSDRFFAERPEGSVSTLKIQRTQQEDSAVYLCASSAGLANTGELFFGEGSRLTVL.

J is TRBJ2-4 and V is TRBV2, with a weak D call TRBD2 (5 bases). The V end was cut by 7 bases, the J end by 0 bases, with 13 bases between. The V gene's germline CDR1 is SNHLY and CDR2 FYNNEI. CDR3 length: 15 residues. The CDR3 here is CASNLGLQAKNIQYF. The CDR3 nucleotides are TGTGCCAGCAACCTCGGACTTCAAGCCAAAAACATTCAGTACTTC.